The sequence of this T cell receptor beta chain was determined in a study of cytomegalovirus exposure and HLA in healthy donors. Germline V gene lookup returns CDR1 SGHDT and CDR2 YYEEEE. The V end was cut by 0 bases, the J end by 7 bases, with 10 bases between. CDR3 size: 13 residues. As to this clone: Its cognate antigen is unknown.

13 Jbeta primers and 60 Vbeta primers were used for the PCR. Clones were read by immunoSEQ multiplex PCR, and TCRdb kept only the in-frame ones, dropping some. The profile shows about 180,000 clones, approximately 72% of them singletons. The study's findings and limits: One cluster of highly shared sequence variants probably arose as a sequencing artifact. The analysis excluded some indistinguishable V segments, including TRBV6-2 and TRBV6-3.

Sequencing used PBMCs. This TCR was sampled from a female donor in good health and CMV-seronegative. The V and J genes are TRBV5-6 and TRBJ1-1, with D possibly being TRBD1 (5 bases). As DNA, the CDR3 is TGTGCCAGCAGCTTGGCCCGCGGGGGTGAAGCTTTCTTT. As protein: CASSLARGGEAFF.